One and the same sample provided the 24 T cell receptor beta chains below, sequenced in a study of shared clonotypes between healthy human individuals. Naive CD8 cells comprised CD45RO-negative, CCR7-positively selected cells, excluding terminally differentiated effector memory CD45RA+ cells. Repertoires were generated with immunoSEQ multiplex PCR, while TCRdb's copy carries only in-frame clones and drops some. This sample has 450,000 to 700,000 clones; around 95% occur once, and the top ten carry around 0.11%. The specimen sequenced was naive CD8+ T cells sorted from blood. These TCRs come from a woman in her 30s in good health.

This clone appeared a single time. This chain joins TRBV10-2 and TRBJ2-3; weak D call: TRBD1 (5 bases). V lost 3 bases, J lost 1 base, and 11 bases lay in between. CDR3 length: 15 residues. The germline CDR1 and CDR2 sequences are WSHSY and SAAADI. The CDR3 DNA is TGCGCCAGCAGTGACCCGATACAGGGCACAGATACGCAGTATTTT. Its protein is CASSDPIQGTDTQYF.

The rearrangement joins TRBV27 to TRBJ1-2; 10 bases are a match to TRBD1. CDR3 size: 15 residues. V lost 5 bases and J lost 0; bases outside the gene matches: 3. CDR1 is MNHEY, CDR2 SMNVEV, per germline (reference sequence). The CDR3 region has the DNA TGTGCCAGCAGTACCGGGACAGGGGCTAACTATGGCTACACCTTC. Translation: CASSTGTGANYGYTF.

Here the CDR3 reads CASTLRRDEQFF. CDR3 in DNA: TGTGCCAGCACCCTACGGAGGGATGAGCAGTTCTTC. This chain uses TRBV5-6 with TRBJ2-1; D perhaps matches TRBD2 (6 bases). V was pared by 6 bases and J by 8 bases, with 12 bases between. Germline V lookup: CDR1 SGHDT, CDR2 YYEEEE. This CDR3 comprises 12 residues.

This clone was seen only once. The gene calls are TRBV10-1 and TRBJ2-2; TRBD2 matches at 8 bases. The V gene's germline CDR1 is WNHNN and CDR2 SYGVQD (reference sequence). This CDR3 spans 14 amino acids. J lost 5 bases, V lost 3 bases, and 2 bases had no gene match. The CDR3 DNA reads as TGCGCCAGCAGTGAACCGGGAGGGACCGGGGAGCTGTTTTTT. The encoded protein is CASSEPGGTGELFF.

A remark on this clone: Other DNA sequences from this sample encode an identical CDR3 as well. The rearrangement links TRBV27 to TRBJ2-1; D gene ambiguous. Trimming took 2 bases from V and 8 from J, leaving 4 bases between them. The CDR3 runs 11 residues. Germline V CDR1 and CDR2: MNHEY, SMNVEV (reference sequence). The CDR3 loop is CASSLLDEQFF. The CDR3 DNA is TGTGCCAGCAGTTTACTCGATGAGCAGTTCTTC.

The sample holds one count of this clone. This chain uses TRBV7-2 with TRBJ2-7, with unresolved D. The CDR3 has 13 amino acids. The germline V and J ends were trimmed by 1 base and 1 base, with 5 bases remaining between them. The germline gives CDR1 SGHTA, CDR2 FQGNSA. The chain's CDR3 is CASSLDESYEQYF. The CDR3 DNA reads TGTGCCAGCAGCTTAGACGAGTCCTACGAGCAGTACTTC.

The V call is TRBV28, the J call TRBJ2-7; weak D call: TRBD2 (6 bases). Germline CDR1 reads MDHEN; CDR2 reads SYDVKM. The V and J ends lost 6 bases and 0 bases respectively, with 21 bases between them. The CDR3 extends over 17 amino acids. CDR3 nucleotide sequence: TGTGCCAGCAGGCGGGACCCCCAGTCCTTCAGCTCCTACGAGCAGTACTTC. Encoded protein: CASRRDPQSFSSYEQYF.

The genes are TRBV28 and TRBJ2-2, with D uncertain. Per germline, CDR1 MDHEN and CDR2 SYDVKM. The CDR3 contains 15 residues. V was pared by 3 bases and J by 4 bases, with 12 bases between. The DNA of the CDR3 is TGTGCCAGCAGTTTGAAGGCCTCCCTCACCGGGGAGCTGTTTTTT. Translated, it gives CASSLKASLTGELFF.

The CDR3 DNA is TGTGCCAGCAGTGTAAAGGTCGAAATGCAGACTGAAGCTTTCTTT. It yields the protein CASSVKVEMQTEAFF. The chain joins TRBV6-1 to TRBJ1-1, with D uncertain. Germline-derived CDR1 and CDR2 are MNHNS and SASEGT. V lost 4 bases and J lost 5, with 17 bases in between. The CDR3 sequence is 15 residues long.

V and J are TRBV28 and TRBJ1-2; D perhaps matches TRBD1 (6 bases). The ends were cut back, 2 bases at V and 0 bases at J, with 22 bases in the middle. The CDR3 has 19 residues. CDR1 and CDR2 from the germline V gene are MDHEN and SYDVKM. The CDR3 DNA reads as TGTGCCAGCAGTTTAAGTGGAGCGACAGGTGGTGGGGCTAACTATGGCTACACCTTC. Translated, it gives CASSLSGATGGGANYGYTF.

The V call is TRBV19, the J call TRBJ1-2, with TRBD1 as a possible D gene (5 bases). The germline V and J ends were trimmed by 6 bases and 1 base, with 15 bases remaining between them. The CDR3 has 15 amino acids. Germline CDR1 LNHDA, CDR2 SQIVND (reference sequence). The CDR3 loop reads CASSLDTELNYGYTF. The CDR3 DNA reads TGTGCCAGTAGCTTGGACACAGAGCTTAACTATGGCTACACCTTC.

The J gene is TRBJ2-7, the V gene TRBV28; possibly TRBD2 for D (6 bases). Germline CDR1 MDHEN, CDR2 SYDVKM. CDR3 length equals 15 residues. Trimming took 3 bases from V and 4 from J, leaving 16 bases between them. The CDR3 sequence: CASSFFAGRHYEQYF. The CDR3 nucleotides are TGTGCCAGCAGTTTTTTTGCGGGACGCCATTACGAGCAGTACTTC.

The chain links TRBV19 to TRBJ1-2; maybe TRBD1 (5 bases). The V end was cut by 6 bases, the J end by 8 bases, with 10 bases between. The CDR3 contains 11 residues. CDR1 LNHDA and CDR2 SQIVND come from the germline V gene (reference sequence). CDR3 DNA sequence: TGTGCCAGTAGCGACAGAGGCGGCTACACCTTC. Translation gives CASSDRGGYTF.

V and J are TRBV7-8 and TRBJ2-7; a weak D match, TRBD1 (7 bases). The germline gives CDR1 SGHVS, CDR2 FQNEAQ. The ends were cut back, 5 bases at V and 2 bases at J, with 10 bases in the middle. The CDR3 loop spans 13 amino acids. The CDR3 nucleotides are TGTGCCAGCAGCGCGGGACAGACCTACGAGCAGTACTTC. This encodes CASSAGQTYEQYF.

The J gene is TRBJ2-2, the V gene TRBV11-2; a weak D match, TRBD2 (6 bases). The CDR3 has 15 amino acids. The germline V gene encodes CDR1 SGHAT and CDR2 FQNNGV. V lost 5 bases, J lost 7 bases, and 17 bases lay in between. The CDR3 reads CASSRPRGSGGELFF. Written as DNA, the CDR3 is TGTGCCAGCAGCCGCCCTCGGGGGTCAGGCGGGGAGCTGTTTTTT.

This chain uses TRBV7-9 with TRBJ2-2; TRBD2 might be the D (6 bases). Germline loops: CDR1 SEHNR, CDR2 FQNEAQ (reference sequence). The CDR3 has 14 amino acids. V lost 5 bases and J 6 bases, leaving 13 bases between the germline ends. CDR3 protein: CASSPGLAAGELFF. CDR3 nucleotide sequence: TGTGCCAGCAGCCCTGGATTAGCGGCCGGGGAGCTGTTTTTT.

This clone is a singleton in its sample. Here the CDR3 reads CASSYNYEQYF. CDR3 bases: TGTGCCAGCAGTTACAACTACGAGCAGTACTTC. The J gene is TRBJ2-7, the V gene TRBV6-6; no clear D gene. The V and J ends lost 2 bases and 3 bases respectively, with 2 bases between them. The length of the CDR3 is 11 residues. Germline V CDR1 and CDR2: MNHNY, SVGAGI (reference sequence).

V gene TRBV28 combines with J gene TRBJ2-1; 15 bases line up with TRBD2. The CDR3 loop spans 19 amino acids. Germline-derived CDR1 and CDR2 are MDHEN and SYDVKM. Unmatched junction bases numbered 10, after V lost 6 bases and J lost 1 base. The CDR3 sequence: CASSRKGLAGGLSYNEQFF. For the CDR3, the DNA is TGTGCCAGCAGCCGTAAGGGACTAGCGGGAGGATTGTCCTACAATGAGCAGTTCTTC.

The V and J genes are TRBV13 and TRBJ2-1; D perhaps matches TRBD2 (5 bases). V was shortened by 5 bases and J by 6 bases, with 20 bases between the two germline ends. This CDR3 is 16 amino acids long. Germline V CDR1 and CDR2: PRHDT, FYEKMQ (reference sequence). CDR3: CASSPGEGSGFNEQFF. The CDR3 DNA reads as TGTGCCAGCAGCCCAGGAGAGGGATCGGGTTTCAATGAGCAGTTCTTC. Drawing the rest from reference TRBV13 and TRBJ2-1, the complete variable domain is AAGVIQSPRHLIKEKRETATLKCYPIPRHDTVYWYQQGPGQDPQFLISFYEKMQSDKGSIPDRFSAQQFSDYHSELNMSSLELGDSALYFCASSPGEGSGFNEQFFGPGTRLTVL.

A remark on this clone: Other DNA sequences of this sample code for an identical CDR3. Here the CDR3 DNA reads TGTGCCAGCAGTAGTGGGGGGGTGGGCACTGAAGCTTTCTTT. This translates into CASSSGGVGTEAFF. V is TRBV27 and J is TRBJ1-1, with a tentative D call TRBD1 (5 bases). This CDR3 has 14 amino acids. Germline V gene sequence: CDR1 MNHEY, CDR2 SMNVEV (reference sequence). Trimming took off 5 bases at V and 4 bases at J, with 14 bases between the two ends.

V usage is TRBV11-2 and J usage is TRBJ2-7, with 10 nucleotides matching TRBD2. Unmatched junction bases numbered 6, after V lost 5 bases and J lost 2 bases. Germline assignment: CDR1 SGHAT and CDR2 FQNNGV. The CDR3 has 15 residues. This CDR3 is CASSPGLAETYEQYF. The CDR3, as DNA: TGTGCCAGCAGCCCCGGACTAGCGGAAACCTACGAGCAGTACTTC.

The V gene is TRBV5-8, the J gene TRBJ2-7, with D perhaps assigned TRBD1 or TRBD2 (5 bases each). Germline CDR1 and CDR2: SGHTS and YDEGEE. This CDR3 has 15 residues. Trimming took off 0 bases at V and 7 bases at J, with 17 bases between the two ends. CDR3 in amino acids: CASSLAPPGPWEQYF. The CDR3 nucleotides are TGTGCCAGCAGCTTGGCGCCTCCGGGACCCTGGGAGCAGTACTTC.

The rearrangement links TRBV27 to TRBJ2-4; tentatively, D is TRBD1 (5 bases). The CDR3 loop spans 14 amino acids. CDR1 is MNHEY, CDR2 SMNVEV, per germline (reference sequence). Trimming took 6 bases from V and 3 from J, leaving 12 bases between them. The CDR3 loop is CASSLDRSKNIQYF. The CDR3 DNA is TGTGCCAGCAGCCTTGACAGAAGCAAAAACATTCAGTACTTC.

A note on this clone: The same CDR3 can be traced to other DNA sequences in this sample. The chain joins TRBV27 to TRBJ1-1; D might be TRBD1 (5 bases). Trimming stripped 3 bases from V and 1 base from J, with 9 bases between. This CDR3 is 14 amino acids long. CDR1 and CDR2 from the germline V gene are MNHEY and SMNVEV (reference sequence). CDR3 sequence: CASSFGAENTEAFF. The CDR3, as DNA: TGTGCCAGCAGTTTCGGGGCTGAGAACACTGAAGCTTTCTTT.